This T cell receptor (beta chain) was captured by sequencing in a study of shared clonotypes between healthy human individuals. Study-wide context: CD8 memory received one plate per donor, CD8 naive two, CD4 memory three and CD4 naive three.

Naive-designated CD8 cells lacked CD45RO, were positively enriched for CCR7, and omitted terminally differentiated effector memory CD45RA+ cells. About this clone itself: Its antigen is currently unknown.

Broader study findings: Across four donors, naive CD4 shared 5% to 6%, naive CD8 around 4%, memory CD4 roughly 2.3%, memory CD8 0.4% to 0.5%.

Data came from immunoSEQ multiplex PCR; TCRdb stores just in-frame clones and leaves some out. The data show around 2,000,000 clones, with about 93% seen just once and more than 1.5% held by the top ten. The germline V gene has CDR1 KGHSH and CDR2 LQKENI. V was clipped by 3 bases and J by 0 bases; unmatched bases: 4. The CDR3 is 17 residues long. This chain joins TRBV18 and TRBJ2-1; 11 nucleotides align to TRBD2. Sequenced input: naive CD8+ T cells from PBMCs. The sequence was collected from a man younger than 30 in good health. Some clones in this sample may be carry-over from other donors' samples. CDR3 sequence: CASSPFSGRVSYNEQFF. CDR3 sequence (DNA): TGTGCCAGCTCACCTTTTAGCGGGAGGGTCTCCTACAATGAGCAGTTCTTC.